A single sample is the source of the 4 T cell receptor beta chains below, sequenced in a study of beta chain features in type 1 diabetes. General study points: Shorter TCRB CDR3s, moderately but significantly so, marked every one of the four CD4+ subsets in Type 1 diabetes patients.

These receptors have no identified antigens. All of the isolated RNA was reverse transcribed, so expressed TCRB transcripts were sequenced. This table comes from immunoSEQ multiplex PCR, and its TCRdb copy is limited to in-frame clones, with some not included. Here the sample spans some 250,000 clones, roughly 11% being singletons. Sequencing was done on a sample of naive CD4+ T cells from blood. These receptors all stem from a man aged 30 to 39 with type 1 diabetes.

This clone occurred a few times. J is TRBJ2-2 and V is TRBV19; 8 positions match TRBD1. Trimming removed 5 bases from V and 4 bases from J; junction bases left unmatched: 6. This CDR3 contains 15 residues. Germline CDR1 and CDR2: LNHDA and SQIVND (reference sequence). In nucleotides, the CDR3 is TGTGCCAGTAGTGTCCAGGGGGCGCGCACCGGGGAGCTGTTTTTT. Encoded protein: CASSVQGARTGELFF. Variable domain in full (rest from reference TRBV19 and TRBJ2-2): DGGITQSPKYLFRKEGQNVTLSCEQNLNHDAMYWYRQDPGQGLRLIYYSQIVNDFQKGDIAEGYSVSREKKESFPLTVTSAQKNPTAFYLCASSVQGARTGELFFGEGSRLTVL.

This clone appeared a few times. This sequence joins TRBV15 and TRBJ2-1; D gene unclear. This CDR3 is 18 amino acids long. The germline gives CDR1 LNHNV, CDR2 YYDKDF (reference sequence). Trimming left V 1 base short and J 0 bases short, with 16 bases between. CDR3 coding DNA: TGTGCCACCAGCAGAGGGAGAATTTATTCCGGCTCCTACAATGAGCAGTTCTTC. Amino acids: CATSRGRIYSGSYNEQFF.

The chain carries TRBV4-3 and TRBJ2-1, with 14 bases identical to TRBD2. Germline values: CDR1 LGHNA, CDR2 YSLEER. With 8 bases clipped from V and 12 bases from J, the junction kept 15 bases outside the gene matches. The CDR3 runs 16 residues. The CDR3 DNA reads TGCGCCAGCCGATCCCAGGAAGGACTAGCGGGGGGTACGCAGTTCTTC. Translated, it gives CASRSQEGLAGGTQFF.

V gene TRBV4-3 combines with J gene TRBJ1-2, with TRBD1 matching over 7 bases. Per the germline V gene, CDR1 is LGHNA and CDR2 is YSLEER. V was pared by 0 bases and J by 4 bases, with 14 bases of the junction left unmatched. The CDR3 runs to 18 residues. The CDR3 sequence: CASSQESRFRGLGYGYTF. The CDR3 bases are TGCGCCAGCAGCCAAGAATCGCGTTTTAGGGGGCTGGGCTATGGCTACACCTTC.